This T cell receptor beta chain emerged from a study of T-cell memory formation after mild COVID-19 (dated by TCRdb to 2020 to 2023). With regard to the full study: Most TCR sequence clusters were specific to one of the two donors. The cohort comprised two young, previously healthy adult volunteers, one female and one male. In a couple of donors, T-cell clones that expanded and contracted after mild COVID-19 were followed by sequencing TCRalpha and TCRbeta repertoires longitudinally.

This clonotype has just a few counts. Its antigen is unknown. No much larger clonotype is one base removed from it; base qualities were not supplied. The sequencer was an Illumina NovaSeq 6000. TCRalpha and TCRbeta cDNA libraries were built by 5'RACE with constant-segment primers, adding sample barcodes and unique molecular identifiers. RNA was extracted from every sample with Trizol reagent. Libraries were amplified in two PCR steps, with a second sample barcode and Illumina TruSeq adapters added in the second step. Sequencing of libraries was performed on an Illumina NovaSeq with 2 x 150 bp paired-end reads. For the original study's pipeline: Demultiplexing of reads and collapsing into UMI-guided consensus sequences were performed with migec v1.2.7. With mixcr v2.1.11, UMI consensuses were aligned to TRA and TRB V and J templates and assembled into clonotypes. Clonotypes were classified as expanded or contracted when called significant by both edgeR and NoisET, with noise models trained on biological replicates. For edgeR calls, the cutoffs were a false discovery rate-adjusted p below 0.01 and a log2 fold-change threshold of 1. PCA with hierarchical clustering of max-normalized trajectories of the 1000 most abundant clonotypes was used as exploratory dynamics analysis. Separately sequenced CD4+ and CD8+ repertoires were used to assign the CD4 or CD8 phenotype of responding clones. TCRdb itself trimmed the public reads at Q25 with fastp, ran MiXCR and retained productive beta chains. Each entry merges the rows of one CDR3 protein and shows their most common DNA and genes. The authors' filters were not applied to this entry. A total of hundreds of thousands of distinct CDR3 sequences appear in this sample, around 21% of them only once. The ten largest clones add up to about 12% of the sample.

Here is what the overall study found, with its caveats: Some responding clones were detected in pre-infection memory, suggesting pre-existing cross-reactive memory T cells joined the SARS-CoV-2 response. From day 15 to 85, contracting clones showed balanced CD4/CD8 phenotypes, whereas a second wave of clones that expanded from day 15 to 37 leaned towards CD4+. Whether the second-wave clones peaking on day 37 were SARS-CoV-2 specific was not confirmed. Only a couple of mild cases were covered in the study, and larger cohorts including severe cases with pre-infection samples were considered necessary. Contracting CD4+ clones turned up mainly in the CM and EM memory subsets, whereas EMRA was where CD8+ clones were enriched.

Ficoll-Paque density gradient centrifugation was used to isolate PBMCs. The source is an adult woman who had mild COVID-19 (a few samples of this study predate the infection). The sample titles of this study are shuffled in the database, so cell type and time point are left out; the donor was told from shared clones. Sequenced material: PBMCs or a T cell subset sorted from them (not recorded which).

The DNA is as follows: TGTGCCAGCAGTTTAGACGAGGGAGCGGTCGGGGAGCTGTTTTTT. Protein translation: CASSLDEGAVGELFF. The chain couples TRBV12-3 or TRBV12-4 to TRBJ2-2, and possibly TRBD2, on 5 matching bases. Trimming costs V 1 base and J 7 bases, and their ends lie 13 bases apart. The CDR3, from cysteine to phenylalanine, totals 15 residues. The CDR3 DNA has 45 bases and is translated from base 1.